These T cell receptor beta chains were read from a single sample in a study of shared clonotypes between healthy human individuals. Profiling relied on immunoSEQ multiplex PCR, and the TCRdb table lists in-frame clones only, not all of them. The table lists more than 1.2 million clones, 98% of them singletons. The sample taken for sequencing was naive CD4+ T cells sorted from blood. The receptors shown here come from a man aged 30 to 45 in good health. Each CDR3 is given with its conserved first and last residue. The D gene is left open where the match is weak. Clone size appears in some rows only: once, few, many, or a class for an expanded clone.

>TRBV2|.|TRBJ1-5|.
TGTGCCAGCAGTGACAGGGGATTAGGAAATCAGCCCCAGCATTTT
CASSDRGLGNQPQHF
>TRBV6-5|.|TRBJ1-2|.
TGTGCCAGCTCGGACAGCCCCACTTTGGGTGGCTACACCTTC
CASSDSPTLGGYTF
>TRBV9|TRBD1|TRBJ1-2|.
TGTGCCAGCACCAGGGACAGACCCAACTATGGCTACACCTTC
CASTRDRPNYGYTF
>TRBV5-1|TRBD1|TRBJ1-1|.
TGCGCCAGCAGCGATTTTGGCAGGGGGCTGGCTTTCTTT
CASSDFGRGLAFF
>TRBV28|TRBD1|TRBJ1-5|.
TGTGCCAGCAGTCCCCCCGGACAGGGTCAGCCCCAGCATTTT
CASSPPGQGQPQHF
>TRBV6-6|TRBD2|TRBJ2-7|.
TGTGCCAGCAGTGGACTAGCGAGTACCTACGAGCAGTACTTC
CASSGLASTYEQYF
>TRBV7-8|TRBD2|TRBJ2-7|.
TGTGCCAGCAGCTTAGAATCGGTAGCGGGCCCCTCCTACGAGCAGTACTTC
CASSLESVAGPSYEQYF
>TRBV7-9|.|TRBJ2-7|.
TGTGCCAGCAGCTCCCCAACCTACGAGCAGTACTTC
CASSSPTYEQYF
>TRBV11-2|.|TRBJ1-1|.
TGTGCCAGCAGCTCTCCGTCTAACACTGAAGCTTTCTTT
CASSSPSNTEAFF
>TRBV7-9|TRBD2|TRBJ2-7|.
TGTGCCAGCAGCTTAGCGTCGACGGGAGGCCCTGACTACGAGCAGTACTTC
CASSLASTGGPDYEQYF
>TRBV11-3|TRBD1|TRBJ2-7|.
TGTGCCAGCAGCTTTACCGGGACAGGCTCCTACGAGCAGTACTTC
CASSFTGTGSYEQYF
>TRBV2|TRBD1|TRBJ1-3|.
TGTGCCAGCATTAGGGACAGGATCGGAAACACCATATATTTT
CASIRDRIGNTIYF
>TRBV7-6|TRBD2|TRBJ2-3|.
TGTGCCAGCAGCTTAAGGCGGGAGAGGGTAGATACGCAGTATTTT
CASSLRRERVDTQYF
>TRBV9|.|TRBJ2-7|few
TGTGCCAGCAGCGCGGGCGGTTCCTACGAGCAGTACTTC
CASSAGGSYEQYF